These T cell receptor beta chains were read from a single sample in a study of blood T cell repertoires in COVID-19. Clones were sequenced by immunoSEQ multiplex PCR, and TCRdb holds only the in-frame ones, with some missing. The repertoire includes approximately 220,000 clones, about four fifths of them detected once, and about 3.6% sits in the top ten. Material: PBMCs or T cells enriched from blood (not recorded which). The receptors here all came from a woman between 40 and 50 years old who had been exposed to COVID-19. Both conserved end residues are part of each CDR3.

>TRBV2|TRBJ2-7
CASIQGEVAEQYF
>TRBV7-3|TRBJ2-3
CASSLNSGTDTQYF
>TRBV28|TRBJ2-7
CASSFFRGTYEQYF
>TRBV12-3/TRBV12-4|TRBJ1-1
CASRGGGNAFF
>TRBV27|TRBJ2-1
CASSYPEDTTEQFF
>TRBV4-3|TRBJ2-2
CASSQDAGGPGELFF
>TRBV5-1|TRBJ2-5
CASSRQGLVGQETQYF
>TRBV3-1/TRBV3-2|TRBJ1-5
CARGGQGPSYSNQPQHF
>TRBV4-1|TRBJ1-2
CASSQGETGESYGYTF
>TRBV28|TRBJ2-7
CASSPLGLAGNYEQYF
>TRBV5-1|TRBJ1-4
CASSILQGATNEKLFF
>TRBV3-1/TRBV3-2|TRBJ2-3
CASSQDWVAGDPGDTQYF
>TRBV5-1|TRBJ1-1
CASSSRQGSNTEAFF
>TRBV12-3/TRBV12-4|TRBJ2-7
CASSRTVAYEQYF
>TRBV18|TRBJ1-1
CASSPLLGEGSNTEAFF
>TRBV27|TRBJ1-4
CASRQIRGQGNEKLFF
>TRBV7-2|TRBJ1-5
CASSKTGANQPQHF
>TRBV6-5|TRBJ1-3
CASFSAGSGHTIYF
>TRBV24-1|TRBJ2-5
CATSDRKTSTGIQETQYF
>TRBV3-1/TRBV3-2|TRBJ1-3
CASSLATAGNTIYF
>TRBV19|TRBJ1-2
CASSILAGGYGYTF
>TRBV5-5|TRBJ2-5
CASSFGASEGTQYF
>TRBV5-1|TRBJ2-5
CASSLGLRDSQETQYF
>TRBV30|TRBJ1-5
CAWSGGEFQPQHF
>TRBV30|TRBJ1-5
CAWSTGLGDQPQHF
>TRBV2|TRBJ1-2
CASMGHGDGYTF
>TRBV20-1|TRBJ1-2
CSASWGMGFYGYTF
>TRBV11-2|TRBJ2-7
CASSLAEADYEQYF
>TRBV10-3|TRBJ1-1
CAIASDRANTEAFF
>TRBV4-3|TRBJ2-7
CASSRDRSFGEQYF
>TRBV19|TRBJ2-7
CASGAVVDPYEQYF
>TRBV28|TRBJ1-6
CASSLVGAAYNSPLHF
>TRBV2|TRBJ2-7
CASAGGGGEQYF
>TRBV10-3|TRBJ1-1
CAISDQGRTEAFF
>TRBV9|TRBJ2-1
CASSTTGGIYNEQFF
>TRBV4-3|TRBJ1-1
CASSQDRSGTEAFF
>TRBV11-3|TRBJ1-3
CASSSFSGNTIYF
>TRBV11-2|TRBJ1-4
CASSLGAVTNEKLFF
>TRBV19|TRBJ1-3
CASSISSAGNTIYF
>TRBV2|TRBJ1-6
CAGKTGVTSPLHF
>TRBV6-5|TRBJ1-5
CASRRGDSNQPQHF
>TRBV9|TRBJ2-5
CASSGTLTGETQYF
>TRBV5-1|TRBJ2-5
CASGDPGAGTGLKTQYF
>TRBV9|TRBJ1-1
CASSVEQGGVNTEAFF
>TRBV12-3/TRBV12-4|TRBJ1-2
CASSFGVGYTF
>TRBV18|TRBJ1-1
CASSPNQGATEAFF
>TRBV6-2/TRBV6-3|TRBJ2-1
CASSSRGPSGYNEQFF
>TRBV5-4|TRBJ2-7
CASSLGTSDAEQYF
>TRBV30|TRBJ1-1
CAWSPGGGTEAFF
>TRBV5-1|TRBJ2-3
CASTSGGVGTDTQYF
>TRBV7-3|TRBJ2-7
CASSPGFGSYEQYF
>TRBV5-1|TRBJ2-1
CASSLTSGGGARYNEQFF